What follows are 23 T cell receptor beta chains derived from one specimen sequenced in a study of blood T cells in healthy people across ages. Then a second PCR, running roughly 7 to 11 cycles, was carried out with a sample-barcoded 5' primer and a J-beta primer mix. One entry per CDR3 protein results from TCRdb running MiXCR on the 5' RACE reads. The sample carries roughly 1.6 million distinct CDR3 sequences, about 35% recorded once. Sequenced material: blood. The receptors originated from a woman aged 30 to 39 in good health.

The rearrangement joins TRBV20-1 to TRBJ2-3, with D unclear. The germline gives CDR1 DFQATT, CDR2 SNEGSKA (reference sequence). Deletions cut 1 base from V and 4 bases from J, with 9 bases between. This CDR3 comprises 13 residues. CDR3 nucleotide sequence: TGCAGTGCTAGAGTGGAACGGGCAGATACGCAGTATTTT. Translation: CSARVERADTQYF.

The V gene is TRBV29-1, the J gene TRBJ1-1; TRBD1 agrees at 9 bases. V shed 6 bases and J 6 bases; nucleotides not matched to a gene: 11. The CDR3 totals 14 residues. The germline V gene has CDR1 SQVTM and CDR2 ANQGSEA. The CDR3 region is CSVSKATGGSEAFF. The CDR3 coding sequence is TGCAGCGTCTCAAAAGCGACAGGGGGATCTGAAGCTTTCTTT.

This clonotype was counted between two and nine times. In nucleotides, the CDR3 is TGTGCCAGCAGCTCGGACAGGGTCGCTAACTATGGCTACACCTTC. As protein: CASSSDRVANYGYTF. The chain is built from TRBV7-9 and TRBJ1-2; TRBD1 matches 8 bases. With V trimmed by 4 bases and J by 0 bases, 4 bases remained unmatched. CDR3 length: 15 amino acids. Germline CDR1 SEHNR, CDR2 FQNEAQ (reference sequence).

CDR3 loop: CAVGLAGPHSSYNEQFF. In DNA, the CDR3 is TGTGCCGTTGGACTAGCGGGACCCCATAGCTCCTACAATGAGCAGTTCTTC. V gene TRBV10-3 combines with J gene TRBJ2-1; 12 positions match TRBD2. J lost 0 bases, V lost 11 bases, and 11 bases had no gene match. This CDR3 is 17 amino acids long. Germline CDR1 reads ENHRY; CDR2 reads SYGVKD.

This clonotype occurred many times. V is TRBV5-1 and J is TRBJ2-3; D is uncertain. The CDR3 consists of 16 residues. Trimming removed 3 bases at V and 0 bases at J, with 14 bases between. Germline V gives CDR1 SGHRS, CDR2 YFSETQ. The CDR3 nucleotides are TGCGCCAGCAGCTCAAAAGCGCCAACCAGCACAGATACGCAGTATTTT. Protein sequence: CASSSKAPTSTDTQYF.

The rearrangement uses TRBV5-1 and TRBJ2-4; 10 bases are a match to TRBD2. The germline V gene encodes CDR1 SGHRS and CDR2 YFSETQ. V was pared by 5 bases and J by 13 bases, with 15 bases of the junction left unmatched. The CDR3 is 15 amino acids. The DNA of the CDR3 is TGCGCCAGCAGGAGTTCTAGCGGGGGATACAATGAGCAGTACTTC. This encodes CASRSSSGGYNEQYF.

The table lists this clonotype with a few counts. The chain couples TRBV5-1 to TRBJ2-1; 7 bases map to TRBD1. CDR1 is SGHRS and CDR2 is YFSETQ in the germline V gene. With 0 bases clipped from V and 5 bases from J, the junction kept 2 bases outside the gene matches. CDR3 size: 14 residues. This CDR3 is CASSLVRGHNEQFF. As DNA, the CDR3 is TGCGCCAGCAGCTTGGTTAGGGGGCACAATGAGCAGTTCTTC.

The rearrangement links TRBV20-1 to TRBJ2-7; 12 bases agree with TRBD2. V dropped 6 bases and J dropped 0; count of bases not matched to a gene: 9. This CDR3 is 16 amino acids long. Germline V gene lookup returns CDR1 DFQATT and CDR2 SNEGSKA (reference sequence). The CDR3 DNA reads as TGCAGTGCCCCAACTAGCGGGAGGATCAGCTCCTACGAGCAGTACTTC. As protein: CSAPTSGRISSYEQYF.

The V gene is TRBV6-2 or TRBV6-3, the J gene TRBJ2-3; TRBD2 matches 7 bases. The V gene's germline CDR1 is MNHEY and CDR2 SVGEGT. The CDR3 spans 18 residues. V trimming: 6 bases; J trimming: 5 bases; junction bases outside the gene matches: 20. The CDR3 loop reads CASSRRWHSLAVLDTQYF. In DNA form, the CDR3 reads TGTGCCAGCAGCCGCCGATGGCACAGTCTAGCGGTCCTAGATACGCAGTATTTT.

A few counts support this clonotype. This chain links TRBV20-1 with TRBJ1-2; 9 nucleotides match TRBD1. Losses at the gene ends were 6 bases for V and 4 bases for J; bases not matched to a gene: 6. Germline-derived CDR1 and CDR2 are DFQATT and SNEGSKA (reference sequence). The CDR3 consists of 13 residues. CDR3 nucleotides: TGCAGTGCCGAGGACAGGGGACGCTATGGCTACACCTTC. Amino acid sequence: CSAEDRGRYGYTF.

The chain is built from TRBV28 and TRBJ2-5; D may be TRBD1 (5 bases). The CDR3 totals 15 residues. The germline V gene encodes CDR1 MDHEN and CDR2 SYDVKM. Trimming left V 2 bases short and J 3 bases short, with 13 bases between. The CDR3 nucleotides read TGTGCCAGCAGTTTAAGGGGCATAATGGAAGAGACCCAGTACTTC. Its translation is CASSLRGIMEETQYF.

This clonotype has only a few counts. This chain uses TRBV7-9 with TRBJ1-5; 9 bases map to TRBD1. Germline V lookup: CDR1 SEHNR, CDR2 FQNEAQ (reference sequence). The trim removed 5 bases at V and 6 bases at J, leaving 8 bases unmatched. This CDR3 contains 15 residues. The CDR3 sequence: CASSQGQGLPQPQHF. In DNA form, the CDR3 reads TGTGCCAGCAGCCAAGGACAGGGGTTACCTCAGCCCCAGCATTTT.

The J gene is TRBJ2-3, the V gene TRBV20-1; no definite D call. V was clipped by 3 bases and J by 12 bases, with 4 bases between them. Germline lookup yields CDR1 DFQATT and CDR2 SNEGSKA (reference sequence). This CDR3 region has 8 residues. DNA of the CDR3: TGCAGTGCTAGCACTCAGTATTTT. Its translation: CSASTQYF.

The chain recombines TRBV4-1 with TRBJ2-7; D tentatively fits TRBD1 or TRBD2 (5 bases each). V dropped 4 bases and J dropped 7 bases, with 20 bases sitting between them. This CDR3 is built from 15 residues. Germline lookup yields CDR1 MGHRA and CDR2 YSYEKL. CDR3 DNA sequence: TGCGCCAGCAGCCTCAGCCCCGTCTTTGGGGGTGAGCAGTACTTC. Its protein is CASSLSPVFGGEQYF.

This clonotype has at least ten counts. The genes are TRBV29-1 and TRBJ2-7; TRBD2 might be the D (6 bases). From germline, CDR1 is SQVTM and CDR2 ANQGSEA. The CDR3 is made up of 15 amino acids. Trimming removed 6 bases from V and 0 bases from J, with 18 bases in between. CDR3: CSVLLRDSISYEQYF. The CDR3 DNA follows: TGCAGCGTGCTCCTACGGGACTCAATCTCCTACGAGCAGTACTTC.

This rearrangement joins TRBV28 to TRBJ2-7, with D perhaps matching TRBD1 (5 bases). The J call could be wrong; TRBJ2-5 is a better fit for the DNA end. The CDR3 is made up of 11 amino acids. CDR1 and CDR2 from the germline V gene are MDHEN and SYDVKM. The DNA for the CDR3 is TGTGCCAGCCAGGGTTTAGAGACCCAGTACTTC. As protein: CASQGLETQYF.

This clonotype was found a few times. This chain connects TRBV6-6 to TRBJ2-2; D is unresolved. From germline, CDR1 is MNHNY and CDR2 SVGAGI (reference sequence). Between the trimmed V and J ends, which lost 0 bases and 4 bases, there was a span of 3 bases. The CDR3 length is 13 residues. CDR3 nucleotides: TGTGCCAGCAGTTACTCTACCACCGGGGAGCTGTTTTTT. Its protein is CASSYSTTGELFF.

The chain has TRBV19 and TRBJ2-1; D possibly corresponds to TRBD2 (6 bases). This CDR3 has 12 residues. Looked up from germline, CDR1 is LNHDA and CDR2 is SQIVND (reference sequence). The V end lost 9 bases, the J end lost 3 bases, and 9 bases lay between the germline ends. CDR3 coding DNA: TGTGCCAGCCAGGAGGGCTACAATGAGCAGTTCTTC. Protein: CASQEGYNEQFF.

This clonotype was counted a few times. The gene calls are TRBV5-5 and TRBJ1-5; 8 bases line up with TRBD1. The V and J ends lost 4 bases and 3 bases, in that order; junction bases with no gene match: 6. Germline assignment: CDR1 SGHKS and CDR2 YYEKEE (reference sequence). This CDR3 has 15 amino acids. CDR3 in DNA: TGTGCCAGCAGCCTCGGACAGGGTATCAATCAGCCCCAGCATTTT. Encoded protein: CASSLGQGINQPQHF.

The chain uses TRBV4-2 and TRBJ2-1; 9 nucleotides match TRBD2. CDR3 length: 15 amino acids. Per germline, CDR1 LGHNA and CDR2 YNFKEQ. Losses at the gene ends were 0 bases for V and 6 bases for J; bases not matched to a gene: 3. The CDR3 loop reads CASSQEVSGSNEQFF. For the CDR3, the DNA is TGTGCCAGCAGCCAAGAGGTTAGCGGGAGCAATGAGCAGTTCTTC.

The chain uses TRBV19 and TRBJ1-2; perhaps TRBD1 as D (5 bases). V lost 4 bases and J lost 8, with 17 bases in between. Looked up from germline, CDR1 is LNHDA and CDR2 is SQIVND (reference sequence). The CDR3 extends over 14 amino acids. The CDR3 DNA follows: TGTGCCAGTAGTACAAGGGACGGAGTGAAAGGCTACACCTTC. It encodes CASSTRDGVKGYTF.

The V call is TRBV30, the J call TRBJ2-1, with D unresolved. Trimming shortened V by 0 bases and J by 14 bases, and 11 bases separated the two germline ends. This CDR3 contains 11 residues. CDR1 and CDR2 from the germline V gene are GTSNPN and SVGIG (reference sequence). The CDR3 DNA reads as TGTGCCTGGAGTGTCGACGTGTTAGAGTTCTTC. This codes for CAWSVDVLEFF.

This sequence joins TRBV15 and TRBJ2-7; D unresolved. From germline, CDR1 is LNHNV and CDR2 YYDKDF (reference sequence). V was pared by 5 bases and J by 7 bases, with 18 bases between. CDR3 length: 14 residues. The CDR3 is CATSAGPSMREQYF. The CDR3 DNA follows: TGTGCCACCAGCGCCGGGCCATCCATGCGGGAGCAGTACTTC.